This T cell receptor beta chain was sequenced for a study of blood T cells in healthy people across ages. This clonotype was found a few times. V was pared by 6 bases and J by 7 bases, with 15 bases between. This CDR3 is 13 amino acids long. The germline CDR1 and CDR2 sequences are MDHEN and SYDVKM. A J-beta primer mix and a sample-barcoded 5' primer were used in a second PCR of about 7 to 12 cycles. TCRdb called the 5' RACE reads again in MiXCR, with one record for every CDR3 protein. The sample holds roughly 800,000 distinct CDR3 sequences; around 24% are singletons and the top ten take around 2.9%. Per sample, a minimum of 6 million PBMCs were isolated. RNA extraction gave at least 5.5 micrograms of total RNA per sample. This same sample was also part of a study on T cells of mothers and their children. That study reports: The entire RNA extract went into cDNA synthesis at roughly 1.5 ug per 15 ul.

The TCR comes from a boy younger than 18 in good health. The V and J genes are TRBV28 and TRBJ1-2; D possibly corresponds to TRBD1 (5 bases). Sequenced: blood. CDR3 in amino acids: CASRPGQGGGYTF. The DNA for the CDR3 is TGTGCCAGCAGACCCGGGCAGGGTGGTGGCTACACCTTC.